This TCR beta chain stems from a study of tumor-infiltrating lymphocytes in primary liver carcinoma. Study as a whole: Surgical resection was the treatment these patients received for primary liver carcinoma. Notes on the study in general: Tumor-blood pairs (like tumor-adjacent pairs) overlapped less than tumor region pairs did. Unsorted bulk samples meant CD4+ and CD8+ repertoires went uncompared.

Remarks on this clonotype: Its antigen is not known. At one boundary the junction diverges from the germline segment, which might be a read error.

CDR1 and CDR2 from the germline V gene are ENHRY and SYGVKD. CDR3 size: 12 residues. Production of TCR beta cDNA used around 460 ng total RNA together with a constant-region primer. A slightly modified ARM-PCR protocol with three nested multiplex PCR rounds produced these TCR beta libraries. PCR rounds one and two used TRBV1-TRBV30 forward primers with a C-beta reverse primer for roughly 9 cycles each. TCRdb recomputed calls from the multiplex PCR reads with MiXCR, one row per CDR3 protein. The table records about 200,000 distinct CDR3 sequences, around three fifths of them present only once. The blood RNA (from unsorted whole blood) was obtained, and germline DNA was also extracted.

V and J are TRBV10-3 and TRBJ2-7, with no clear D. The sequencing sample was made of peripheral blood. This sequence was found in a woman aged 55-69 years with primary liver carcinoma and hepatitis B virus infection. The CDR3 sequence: CVISACLYEQYF. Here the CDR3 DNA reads TGTGTCATCAGTGCGTGTCTCTACGAGCAGTACTTC.